The entry below gives a single T cell receptor (beta chain) sequence along with its context. Its antigen is undetermined. The sample is drawn from a study of T cells after yellow fever vaccination. The study's findings and limits: There was a small share of clonotypes that showed up in both the CD4 and CD8 compartments. Most primary-vaccination clones reappeared after the booster (about 95% CD4, approximately 88% CD8). When the response was secondary, it was weaker but reached its peak faster, day 5 versus 15.

The germline CDR1 and CDR2 sequences are SEHNR and FQNEAQ (reference sequence). CDR3 length: 13 amino acids. Unmatched junction bases numbered 6, after V lost 10 bases and J lost 4 bases. Template-switching 5'RACE yielded the TCR cDNA; a universal primer site and UMIs were added in the process. TCRdb re-called the 5' RACE reads with MiXCR, one entry per CDR3 protein. The table includes approximately 300,000 distinct CDR3 sequences, around 6.8% detected once. The genes are TRBV7-9 and TRBJ1-4; 7 bases match TRBD1. The sample here was PBMCs, taken about 49 days after the first yellow fever vaccination. This sequence originates from a man aged 18 to 29 who received the YFV17D yellow fever vaccine. The CDR3 coding sequence is TGTGCCACCGGGACAGCCTATAATGAAAAACTGTTTTTT. It translates to CATGTAYNEKLFF.